This section outlines one T cell receptor (beta chain) sequence together with its context. No antigen is known for it. Other DNA sequences in this sample translate to the same CDR3. TCRdb's copy holds only in-frame clones and misses some; the assay was immunoSEQ multiplex PCR. The sample includes 45,000 to 50,000 clones, approximately 91% of them seen just once. This record comes from a study of graft-versus-host responses after intestinal transplantation. Study summary: Recipients received multivisceral, liver-intestinal, or isolated intestinal transplants. After anti-thymocyte globulin induction, recipients took tacrolimus and steroids for roughly three years.

After removal of 3 bases from V and 4 bases from J, the junction contained 7 bases not matched to a gene. The CDR3 runs 15 residues. Germline CDR1 is SEHNR and CDR2 is FQNEAQ (reference sequence). The study's findings and limits: GvH clones turned up in recipient marrow; some had shown up first in ileum or blood. Some patients had graft-donor T cell macrochimerism, and their allografts showed high graft-versus-host to host-versus-graft clonal ratios.

Sequenced material: unstimulated CD4+ T cells sorted from spleen or lymph node cells, taken before transplant. V gene TRBV7-9 combines with J gene TRBJ1-1; 8 nucleotides match TRBD1. This receptor was identified in a human donor who was the organ donor for an intestinal transplant. CDR3 DNA: TGTGCCAGCAGCTTGCCCGGGACAGGCGGCACTGAAGCTTTCTTT. Amino acids: CASSLPGTGGTEAFF.